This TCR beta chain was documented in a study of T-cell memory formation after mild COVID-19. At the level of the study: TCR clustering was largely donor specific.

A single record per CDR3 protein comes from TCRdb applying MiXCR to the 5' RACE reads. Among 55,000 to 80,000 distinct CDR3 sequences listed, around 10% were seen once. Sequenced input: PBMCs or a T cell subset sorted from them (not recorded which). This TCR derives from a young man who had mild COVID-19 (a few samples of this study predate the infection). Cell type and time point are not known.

The CDR3 DNA reads as TGCGCCAGCAGCTCCGGGACAGCTCAAGAGACCCAGTACTTC. Translation: CASSSGTAQETQYF. The rearrangement uses TRBV5-1 and TRBJ2-5; 7 bases are a match to TRBD1. The V segment lost 3 bases and the J segment 2 bases; nucleotides outside the gene matches: 4. This CDR3 has 14 residues. Per the germline V gene, CDR1 is SGHRS and CDR2 is YFSETQ.